This T cell receptor (beta chain) derives from a study of blood T cell repertoires in COVID-19. Some clones are missing from TCRdb's copy, which holds only in-frame ones; the method was immunoSEQ multiplex PCR. Seen here are about 180,000 clones, 70% to 85% observed once, and the top ten hold roughly 17%. V lost 2 bases, J lost 0 bases, and 4 bases stayed unmatched. The V gene's germline CDR1 is SEHNR and CDR2 FQNEAQ (reference sequence). The CDR3 is 16 residues long. The source material was PBMCs or T cells enriched from blood (not recorded which). This chain connects TRBV7-9 to TRBJ2-1, with TRBD2 matching over 7 bases. The clonotype originates from a woman aged 50 to 65 who had recovered from COVID-19. CDR3: CASSLRGGSSYNEQFF. The CDR3, as DNA: TGTGCCAGCAGCTTAAGGGGCGGGAGCTCCTACAATGAGCAGTTCTTC. Filled out from reference TRBV7-9 and TRBJ2-1, the complete variable domain reads DTGVSQNPRHKITKRGQNVTFRCDPISEHNRLYWYRQTLGQGPEFLTYFQNEAQLEKSRLLSDRFSAERPKGSFSTLEIQRTEQGDSAMYLCASSLRGGSSYNEQFFGPGTRLTVL.